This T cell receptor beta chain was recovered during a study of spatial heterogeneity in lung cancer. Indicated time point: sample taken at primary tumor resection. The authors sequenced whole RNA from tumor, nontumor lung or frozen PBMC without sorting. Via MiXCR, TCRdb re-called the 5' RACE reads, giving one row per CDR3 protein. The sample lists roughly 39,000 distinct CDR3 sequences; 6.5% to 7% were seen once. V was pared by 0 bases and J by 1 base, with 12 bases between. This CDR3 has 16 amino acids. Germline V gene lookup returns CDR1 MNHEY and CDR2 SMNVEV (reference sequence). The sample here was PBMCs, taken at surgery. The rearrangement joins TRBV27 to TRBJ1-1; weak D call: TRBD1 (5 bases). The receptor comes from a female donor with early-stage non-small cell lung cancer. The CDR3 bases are TGTGCCAGCAGTTTATCGGGGCGGGCAGCGAACACTGAAGCTTTCTTT. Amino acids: CASSLSGRAANTEAFF.